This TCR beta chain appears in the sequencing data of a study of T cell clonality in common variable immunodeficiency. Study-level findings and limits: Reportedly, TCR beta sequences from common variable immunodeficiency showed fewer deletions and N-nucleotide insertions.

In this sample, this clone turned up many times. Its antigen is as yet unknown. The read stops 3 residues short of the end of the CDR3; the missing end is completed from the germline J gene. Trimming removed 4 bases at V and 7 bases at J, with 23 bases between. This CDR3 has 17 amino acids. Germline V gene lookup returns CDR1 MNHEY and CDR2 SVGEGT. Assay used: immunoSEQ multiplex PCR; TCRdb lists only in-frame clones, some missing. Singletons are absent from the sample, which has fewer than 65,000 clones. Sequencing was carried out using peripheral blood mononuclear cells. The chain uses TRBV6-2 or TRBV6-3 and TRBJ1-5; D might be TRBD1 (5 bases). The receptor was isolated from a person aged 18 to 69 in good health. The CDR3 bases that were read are TGTGCCAGCAGTTCCTCCTTGACAGCTACCGGGGGACAGCCC. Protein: CASSSSLTATGGQP. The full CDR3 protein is CASSSSLTATGGQPQHF.